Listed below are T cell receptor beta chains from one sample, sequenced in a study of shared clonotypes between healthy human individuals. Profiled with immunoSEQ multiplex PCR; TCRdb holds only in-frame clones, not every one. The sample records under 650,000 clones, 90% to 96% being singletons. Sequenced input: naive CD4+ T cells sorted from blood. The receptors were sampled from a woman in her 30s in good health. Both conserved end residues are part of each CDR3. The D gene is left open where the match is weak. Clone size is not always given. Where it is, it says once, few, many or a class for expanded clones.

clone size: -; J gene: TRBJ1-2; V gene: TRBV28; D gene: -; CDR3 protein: CASSPGTASFGYTF; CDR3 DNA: TGTGCCAGCAGCCCCGGGACGGCCTCCTTTGGCTACACCTTC
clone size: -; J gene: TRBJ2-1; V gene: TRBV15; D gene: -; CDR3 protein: CATSRDLGREWDNEQFF; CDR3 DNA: TGTGCCACCAGCAGAGATCTAGGTCGGGAGTGGGACAATGAGCAGTTCTTC
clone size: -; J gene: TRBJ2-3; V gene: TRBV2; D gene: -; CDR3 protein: CASILTDTQYF; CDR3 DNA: TGTGCCAGCATACTCACAGATACGCAGTATTTT
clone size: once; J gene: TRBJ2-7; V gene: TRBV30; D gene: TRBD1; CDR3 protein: CAWTQGTAPYEQYF; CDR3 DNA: TGTGCCTGGACCCAAGGGACAGCCCCCTACGAGCAGTACTTC
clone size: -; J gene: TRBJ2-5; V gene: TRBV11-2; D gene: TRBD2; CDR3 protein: CASSFGGLAGLETQYF; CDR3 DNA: TGTGCCAGCAGCTTTGGAGGACTAGCGGGCTTGGAGACCCAGTACTTC
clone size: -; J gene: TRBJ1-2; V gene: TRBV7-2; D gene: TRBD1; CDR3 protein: CASSLDRASHGYTF; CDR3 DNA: TGTGCCAGCAGCTTGGACAGGGCCTCACATGGCTACACCTTC
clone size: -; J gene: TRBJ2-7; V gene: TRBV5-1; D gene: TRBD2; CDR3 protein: CASSIIAGSYEQYF; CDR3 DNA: TGCGCCAGCAGCATAATAGCGGGCTCCTACGAGCAGTACTTC
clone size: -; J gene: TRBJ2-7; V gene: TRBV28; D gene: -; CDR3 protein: CASSTPAAGEDYEQYF; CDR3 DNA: TGTGCCAGCTCTACCCCCGCCGCCGGTGAGGACTACGAGCAGTACTTC
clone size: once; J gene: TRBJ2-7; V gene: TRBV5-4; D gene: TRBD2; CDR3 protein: CASSLAGGSFHEQYF; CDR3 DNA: TGTGCCAGCAGCTTGGCAGGCGGGAGTTTCCACGAGCAGTACTTC
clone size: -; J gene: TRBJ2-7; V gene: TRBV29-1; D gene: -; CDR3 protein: CSVGSVQGARSYEQYF; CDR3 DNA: TGCAGCGTGGGGAGCGTCCAGGGAGCCCGCTCCTACGAGCAGTACTTC
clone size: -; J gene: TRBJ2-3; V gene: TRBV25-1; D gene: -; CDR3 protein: CASSDIRGITDTQYF; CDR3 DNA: TGTGCCAGCAGTGACATCCGGGGGATCACAGATACGCAGTATTTT
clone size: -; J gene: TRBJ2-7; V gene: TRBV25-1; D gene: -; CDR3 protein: CASSDPGSRCEQYF; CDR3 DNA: TGTGCCAGCAGTGATCCCGGGAGTCGGTGCGAGCAGTACTTC
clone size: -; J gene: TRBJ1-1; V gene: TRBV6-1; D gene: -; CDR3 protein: CASSELPYGGTNTEAFF; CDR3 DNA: TGTGCCAGCAGTGAACTTCCGTACGGCGGCACCAACACTGAAGCTTTCTTT
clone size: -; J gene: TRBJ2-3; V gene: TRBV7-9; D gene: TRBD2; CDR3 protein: CASSRNSGISTDTQYF; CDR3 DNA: TGTGCCAGCAGCCGTAATAGCGGGATTAGCACAGATACGCAGTATTTT
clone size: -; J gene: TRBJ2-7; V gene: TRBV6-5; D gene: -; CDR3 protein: CASSYGRGVYEQYF; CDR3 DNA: TGTGCCAGCAGTTACGGCAGGGGTGTCTACGAGCAGTACTTC
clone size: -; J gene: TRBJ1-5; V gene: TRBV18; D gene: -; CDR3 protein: CASSPLGESNQPQHF; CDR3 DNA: TGTGCCAGCTCACCTCTAGGGGAAAGCAATCAGCCCCAGCATTTT
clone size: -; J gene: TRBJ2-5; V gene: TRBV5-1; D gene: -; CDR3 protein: CASRRGTPQETQYF; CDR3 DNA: TGCGCCAGCAGGCGGGGGACACCGCAAGAGACCCAGTACTTC
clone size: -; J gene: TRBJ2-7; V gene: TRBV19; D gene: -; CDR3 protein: CASSIDLAGTEQYF; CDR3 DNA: TGTGCCAGTAGTATAGATCTGGCAGGGACCGAGCAGTACTTC
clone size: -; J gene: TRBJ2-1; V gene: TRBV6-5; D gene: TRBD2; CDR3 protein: CASSSSGRSYNEQFF; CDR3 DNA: TGTGCCAGCAGTTCAAGCGGGAGATCCTACAATGAGCAGTTCTTC
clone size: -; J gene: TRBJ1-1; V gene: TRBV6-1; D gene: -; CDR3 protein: CASSESGLNTEAFF; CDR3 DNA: TGTGCCAGCAGTGAGTCAGGCCTAAACACTGAAGCTTTCTTT
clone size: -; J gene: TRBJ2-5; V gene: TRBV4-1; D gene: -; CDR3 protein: CASSLTGGETQYF; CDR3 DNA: TGCGCCAGCAGCCTGACAGGAGGAGAGACCCAGTACTTC
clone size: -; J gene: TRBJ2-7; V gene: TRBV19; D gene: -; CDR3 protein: CASSTPRGSSYEQYF; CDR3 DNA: TGTGCCAGTAGTACCCCCCGGGGTAGCTCCTACGAGCAGTACTTC
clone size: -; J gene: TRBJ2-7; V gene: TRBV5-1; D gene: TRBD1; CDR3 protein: CASSPRQGSHEQYF; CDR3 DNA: TGCGCCAGCAGTCCTCGACAGGGGTCCCACGAGCAGTACTTC
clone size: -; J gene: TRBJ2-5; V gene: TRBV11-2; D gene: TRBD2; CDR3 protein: CASSQGASGLQETQYF; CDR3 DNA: TGTGCCAGCAGCCAAGGGGCTAGCGGGCTACAAGAGACCCAGTACTTC
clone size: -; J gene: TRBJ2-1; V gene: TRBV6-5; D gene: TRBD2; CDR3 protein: CASRPLAGAYNEQFF; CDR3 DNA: TGTGCCAGCAGGCCTCTAGCGGGAGCATACAATGAGCAGTTCTTC
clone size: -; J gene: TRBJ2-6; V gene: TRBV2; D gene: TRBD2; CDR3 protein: CASTRGGSGANVLTF; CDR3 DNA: TGTGCCAGCACCCGCGGGGGCTCTGGGGCCAACGTCCTGACTTTC
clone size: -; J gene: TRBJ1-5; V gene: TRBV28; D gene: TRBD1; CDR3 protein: CASSLWLTGTGNQPQHF; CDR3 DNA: TGTGCCAGCAGTTTATGGCTAACCGGGACAGGGAATCAGCCCCAGCATTTT
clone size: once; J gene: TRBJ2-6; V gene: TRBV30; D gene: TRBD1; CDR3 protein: CAWSRDRWSGANVLTF; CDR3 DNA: TGTGCCTGGAGTAGGGACAGGTGGTCCGGGGCCAACGTCCTGACTTTC
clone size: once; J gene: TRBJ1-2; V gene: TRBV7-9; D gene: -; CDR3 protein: CASSLEMGPGGYTF; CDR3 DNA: TGTGCCAGCAGCTTAGAAATGGGGCCGGGTGGCTACACCTTC
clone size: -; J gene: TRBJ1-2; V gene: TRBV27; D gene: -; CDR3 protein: CASSLSASVSTNYGYTF; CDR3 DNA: TGTGCCAGCAGTTTATCGGCCTCCGTTTCCACTAACTATGGCTACACCTTC
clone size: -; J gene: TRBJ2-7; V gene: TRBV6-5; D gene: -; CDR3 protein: CASSRRETGGYEQYF; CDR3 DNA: TGTGCCAGCAGCCGCCGGGAAACCGGAGGTTACGAGCAGTACTTC
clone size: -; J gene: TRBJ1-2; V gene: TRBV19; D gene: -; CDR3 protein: CASSRDGYGYTF; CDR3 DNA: TGTGCCAGTAGCCGGGACGGTTATGGCTACACCTTC
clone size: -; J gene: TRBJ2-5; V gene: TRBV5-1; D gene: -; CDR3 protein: CASSLEGAGETQYF; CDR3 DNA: TGCGCCAGCAGCTTGGAAGGTGCTGGAGAGACCCAGTACTTC
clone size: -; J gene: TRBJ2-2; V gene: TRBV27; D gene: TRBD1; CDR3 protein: CASRGQLNTGELFF; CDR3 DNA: TGTGCCAGCAGGGGACAGCTGAACACCGGGGAGCTGTTTTTT
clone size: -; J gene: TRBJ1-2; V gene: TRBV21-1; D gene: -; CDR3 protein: CASSAPLGRVYGYTF; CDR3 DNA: TGTGCCAGCAGCGCCCCGTTGGGGCGCGTTTATGGCTACACCTTC
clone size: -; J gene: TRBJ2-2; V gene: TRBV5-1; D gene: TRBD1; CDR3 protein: CASSARIQGAGGELFF; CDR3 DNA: TGCGCCAGCAGCGCGAGAATACAGGGGGCTGGCGGGGAGCTGTTTTTT
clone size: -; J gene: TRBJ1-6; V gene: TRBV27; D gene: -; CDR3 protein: CASSTWFSYNSPLHF; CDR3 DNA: TGTGCCAGCAGTACGTGGTTTTCCTATAATTCACCCCTCCACTTT
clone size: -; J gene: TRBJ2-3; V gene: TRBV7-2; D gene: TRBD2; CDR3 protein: CASSEGLAGVSLSTDTQYF; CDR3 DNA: TGTGCCAGCAGCGAGGGACTAGCGGGAGTATCGCTAAGCACAGATACGCAGTATTTT
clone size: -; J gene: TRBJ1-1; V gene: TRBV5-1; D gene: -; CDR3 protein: CASRLNTEAFF; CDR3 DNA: TGCGCCAGCAGGTTAAACACTGAAGCTTTCTTT
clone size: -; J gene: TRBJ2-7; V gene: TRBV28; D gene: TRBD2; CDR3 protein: CASSLAGVTGVGYEQYF; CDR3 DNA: TGTGCCAGCAGTTTGGCGGGGGTGACGGGAGTTGGGTACGAGCAGTACTTC
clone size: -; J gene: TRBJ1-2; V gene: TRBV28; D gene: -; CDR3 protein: CASTIRPYYGYTF; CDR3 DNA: TGTGCCAGCACCATCCGGCCCTACTATGGCTACACCTTC
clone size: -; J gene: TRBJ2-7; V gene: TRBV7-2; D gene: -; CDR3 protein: CASSHPLLGGVYTYEQYF; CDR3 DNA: TGTGCCAGCAGCCACCCCCTTTTGGGGGGAGTCTATACCTACGAGCAGTACTTC
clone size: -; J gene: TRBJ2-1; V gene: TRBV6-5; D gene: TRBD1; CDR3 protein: CASRGDRGVNEQFF; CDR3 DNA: TGTGCCAGCAGGGGAGACAGGGGGGTGAATGAGCAGTTCTTC
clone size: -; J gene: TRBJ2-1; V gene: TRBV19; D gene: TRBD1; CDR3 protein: CASSPGTGSNEQFF; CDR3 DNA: TGTGCCAGTAGTCCCGGGACAGGGAGCAATGAGCAGTTCTTC
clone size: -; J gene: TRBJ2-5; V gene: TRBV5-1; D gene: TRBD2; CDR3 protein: CASSLAGGPQETQYF; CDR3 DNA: TGCGCCAGCAGCTTGGCGGGAGGGCCTCAAGAGACCCAGTACTTC
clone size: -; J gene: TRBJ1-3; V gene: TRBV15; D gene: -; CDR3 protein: CATSGHVGGLGNTIYF; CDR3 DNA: TGTGCCACCAGCGGACACGTAGGGGGGCTTGGAAACACCATATATTTT
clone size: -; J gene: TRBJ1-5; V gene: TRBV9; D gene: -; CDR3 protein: CASSVATGGPQHF; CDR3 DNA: TGTGCCAGCAGCGTAGCTACGGGGGGGCCCCAGCATTTT
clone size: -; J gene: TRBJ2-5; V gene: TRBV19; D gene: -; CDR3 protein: CASSGTSSGAQYF; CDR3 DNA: TGTGCCAGTAGTGGGACTTCCTCGGGGGCCCAGTACTTC
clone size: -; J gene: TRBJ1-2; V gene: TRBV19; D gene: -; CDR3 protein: CASSKDTGGGWDYGYTF; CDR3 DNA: TGTGCCAGTAGTAAGGACACCGGAGGGGGATGGGACTATGGCTACACCTTC
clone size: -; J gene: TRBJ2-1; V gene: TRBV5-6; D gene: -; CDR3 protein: CASSPYNGLPWYEQFF; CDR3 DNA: TGTGCCAGCAGCCCGTACAACGGTCTTCCCTGGTATGAGCAGTTCTTC
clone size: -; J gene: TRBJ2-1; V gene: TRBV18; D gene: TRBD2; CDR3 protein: CASSPGLAVHNEQFF; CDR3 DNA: TGTGCCAGCTCACCCGGACTAGCGGTTCACAATGAGCAGTTCTTC
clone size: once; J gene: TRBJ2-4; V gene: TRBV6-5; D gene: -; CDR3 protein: CASSYSGLRKNIQYF; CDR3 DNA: TGTGCCAGCAGTTACTCGGGGTTACGCAAAAACATTCAGTACTTC
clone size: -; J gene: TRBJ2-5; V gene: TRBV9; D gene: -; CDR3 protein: CASSWSLREETQYF; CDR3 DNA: TGTGCCAGCAGTTGGTCCCTCCGAGAGGAGACCCAGTACTTC
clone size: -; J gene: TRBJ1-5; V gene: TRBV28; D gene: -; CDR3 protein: CASTIYRAGQPQHF; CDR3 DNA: TGTGCCAGCACTATATACAGGGCGGGTCAGCCCCAGCATTTT
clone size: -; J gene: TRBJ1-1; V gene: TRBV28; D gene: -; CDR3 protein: CASSSPGQNTEAFF; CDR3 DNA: TGTGCCAGCAGTTCCCCGGGGCAGAACACTGAAGCTTTCTTT
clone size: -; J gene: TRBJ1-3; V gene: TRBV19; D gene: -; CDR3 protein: CASSPGTDGNTIYF; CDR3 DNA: TGTGCCAGTAGCCCAGGGACGGATGGAAACACCATATATTTT
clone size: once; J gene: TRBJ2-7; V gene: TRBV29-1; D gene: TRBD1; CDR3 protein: CSAALRPGQGYEQYF; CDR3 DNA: TGCAGCGCCGCCCTCCGTCCGGGACAGGGATACGAGCAGTACTTC
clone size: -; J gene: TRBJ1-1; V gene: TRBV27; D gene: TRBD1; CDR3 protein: CASSGQGSEAFF; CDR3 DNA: TGTGCCAGCAGTGGACAGGGGAGTGAAGCTTTCTTT
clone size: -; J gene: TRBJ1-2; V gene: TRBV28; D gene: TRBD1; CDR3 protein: CASTQLGTAYGYTF; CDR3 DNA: TGTGCCAGCACCCAATTAGGGACAGCCTATGGCTACACCTTC